This T cell receptor (beta chain) comes out of a study of T cells in Graves' hyperthyroidism and ophthalmopathy. Study results and caveats: Classification by a 13 V-J model distinguished ophthalmopathy from stable hyperthyroidism.

CDR3 length: 14 amino acids. Trimming removed 3 bases from V and 2 bases from J, with 11 bases in between. The V gene's germline CDR1 is SGHRS and CDR2 YFSETQ. Amplification targeted TCR beta CDR3 regions from RNA transcripts. TCR CDR3 underwent first-round RT-PCR with the HTBI primer set. One entry per CDR3 protein, called by TCRdb with MiXCR from the multiplex PCR reads. The sample shows about 510,000 distinct CDR3 sequences, approximately 14% of them seen only once. Across 18 months, stable Graves' hyperthyroidism was marked by no progression to ophthalmopathy. This clonotype appeared many times. The target antigen is unknown.

The sequence derives from a woman in her forties with Graves' hyperthyroidism. Sample: blood. This rearrangement joins TRBV5-1 to TRBJ1-2, with D unclear. The CDR3 nucleotides are TGCGCCAGCAGCTCCGACGGCTCGAACTATGGCTACACCTTC. Translating it yields CASSSDGSNYGYTF.